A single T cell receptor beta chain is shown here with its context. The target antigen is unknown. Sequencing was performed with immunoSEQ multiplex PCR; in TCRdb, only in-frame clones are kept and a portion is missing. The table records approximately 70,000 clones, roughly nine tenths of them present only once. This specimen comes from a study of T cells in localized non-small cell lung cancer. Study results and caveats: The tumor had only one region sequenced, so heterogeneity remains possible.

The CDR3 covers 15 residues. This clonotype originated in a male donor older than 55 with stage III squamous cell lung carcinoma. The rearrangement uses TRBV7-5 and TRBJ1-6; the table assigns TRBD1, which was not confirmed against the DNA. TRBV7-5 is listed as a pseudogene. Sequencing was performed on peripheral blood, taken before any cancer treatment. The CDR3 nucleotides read TGTGCCAGAAGCCCCCTCGGACAGGGGAATTCACCCCTCCACTTT. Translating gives CARSPLGQGNSPLHF.